This entry concerns a single TCR beta chain. The sample comes from a study of shared clonotypes between healthy human individuals. V lost 4 bases and J lost 5; bases outside the gene matches: 13. Germline CDR1 MDHEN, CDR2 SYDVKM. The CDR3 has 17 residues. The method was immunoSEQ multiplex PCR; TCRdb's version includes in-frame clones alone and lacks a portion of them. This table has about 1.5 million clones, around 98% appearing once. The chain joins TRBV28 to TRBJ1-2; TRBD1 matches 10 bases. The receptor comes from a man younger than 45 in good health. The sequenced sample was naive CD4+ T cells sorted from blood. The sample's subset: CD45RA+ positively selected. The CDR3 loop is CASSSGRTGGYEYGYTF. CDR3 DNA sequence: TGTGCCAGCAGTTCCGGAAGGACAGGGGGTTATGAGTATGGCTACACCTTC.